Listed here are 9 T cell receptor beta chains from one sample, sequenced in a study of regulatory T cells in long-lasting Graves disease. CDR3 regions were amplified by Arm-PCR using iRepertoire HTBI primers to build TCR beta libraries. TCRdb used MiXCR to reprocess the multiplex PCR reads, holding one entry per CDR3 protein. The repertoire holds roughly 500,000 distinct CDR3 sequences, with roughly 14% as singletons. Documented time point: newly diagnosed GD, antithyroid drugs for less than 3 months. Scientists built the TCR library using RNA that was extracted from PBMCs. These same data were also listed under a study on T cells in Graves' hyperthyroidism and ophthalmopathy.

Sample: peripheral blood mononuclear cells (PBMCs), taken at new diagnosis, from a patient treated with antithyroid drugs. Receptor source: a man aged 25-45 years with Graves disease.

The chain couples TRBV20-1 to TRBJ2-7; D possibly uses TRBD1 or TRBD2 (5 bases each). In germline, CDR1 is DFQATT, CDR2 SNEGSKA (reference sequence). Deletions cut 0 bases from V and 0 bases from J, with 15 bases between. This CDR3 contains 16 residues. The CDR3 DNA sequence: TGCAGTGCTAGAGATTCCGGGGCGCCAAGCTCCTACGAGCAGTACTTC. This sequence encodes CSARDSGAPSSYEQYF.

The chain recombines TRBV9 with TRBJ2-2; 7 bases align to TRBD1. Unmatched junction bases numbered 9, after V lost 0 bases and J lost 7 bases. CDR3 length equals 16 residues. In germline, CDR1 is SGDLS, CDR2 YYNGEE. The CDR3 nucleotides are TGTGCCAGCAGCGTAGCAGGGGGTCTAATGATCGGGGAGCTGTTTTTT. This gives the protein CASSVAGGLMIGELFF.

The table lists this clonotype with many counts. The chain recombines TRBV24-1 with TRBJ2-5; 7 bases line up with TRBD1. The CDR3 sequence is 15 residues long. Germline CDR1 and CDR2: KGHDR and SFDVKD. Trimming took 0 bases from V and 3 from J; bases not matched to a gene: 3. CDR3 nucleotide sequence: TGTGCCACCAGTGATTTGCGGCAGGGGGAAGAGACCCAGTACTTC. Encoded protein: CATSDLRQGEETQYF.

In this sample, this clonotype turned up many times. The rearrangement joins TRBV10-3 to TRBJ2-1; 8 nucleotides align to TRBD2. CDR3 length equals 16 residues. Germline V gives CDR1 ENHRY, CDR2 SYGVKD. J lost 4 bases, V lost 8 bases, and 13 bases had no gene match. CDR3 nucleotide sequence: TGTGCCATCTCTGACCCTCGGGAGGGCCAATACAATGAGCAGTTCTTC. It codes for CAISDPREGQYNEQFF.

In its sample, this clonotype was seen many times. This sequence joins TRBV12-3 or TRBV12-4 and TRBJ1-2, with D maybe TRBD1 (5 bases). Trimming stripped 1 base from V and 5 bases from J, with 17 bases between. The CDR3 runs 16 residues. CDR3 bases: TGTGCCAGCAGTTTAGAATTGCCCGGGACCGATTATGGCTACACCTTC. This codes for CASSLELPGTDYGYTF.

The chain employs TRBV9 and TRBJ2-7; 10 nucleotides match TRBD1. CDR1 and CDR2 from the germline V gene are SGDLS and YYNGEE. The V segment lost 2 bases and the J segment 6 bases; nucleotides outside the gene matches: 2. The CDR3 runs 13 residues. The CDR3 nucleotides read TGTGCCAGCAGCGTTCGGACAGGGGGCGAGCAGTACTTC. Protein product: CASSVRTGGEQYF.

This clonotype was observed many times. J is TRBJ2-7 and V is TRBV3-1; D is ambiguous. The germline V and J ends were trimmed by 4 bases and 0 bases, with 10 bases remaining between them. Germline CDR1 LGHDT, CDR2 YNNKEL (reference sequence). CDR3 length: 14 residues. CDR3 coding DNA: TGTGCCAGCAGCCTTCGTCAGGCCTCCTACGAGCAGTACTTC. This encodes CASSLRQASYEQYF.

This clonotype was counted at least ten times. The V gene is TRBV6-4, the J gene TRBJ1-6, with 7 nucleotides matching TRBD1. Germline assignment: CDR1 MRHNA and CDR2 SNTAGT. The CDR3 is 14 amino acids. V lost 0 bases and J lost 7; bases outside the gene matches: 0. CDR3: CASSDSGGNSPLHF. The CDR3, as DNA: TGTGCCAGCAGTGACTCAGGGGGCAATTCACCCCTCCACTTT.

This clonotype was counted ten times or more. The chain couples TRBV28 to TRBJ1-1; D is ambiguous. There are 16 residues in the CDR3. The germline V gene has CDR1 MDHEN and CDR2 SYDVKM. V shed 6 bases and J shed 1 base, with 18 bases lying between them. The CDR3 sequence is CASSPGPSGWNTEAFF. The CDR3 DNA reads as TGTGCCAGCAGCCCAGGACCCTCCGGGTGGAACACTGAAGCTTTCTTT. Filled out from reference TRBV28 and TRBJ1-1, the complete variable domain reads DVKVTQSSRYLVKRTGEKVFLECVQDMDHENMFWYRQDPGLGLRLIYFSYDVKMKEKGDIPEGYSVSREKKERFSLILESASTNQTSMYLCASSPGPSGWNTEAFFGQGTRLTVV.